The 20 T cell receptor beta chains presented below share a single source sample, sequenced in a study of cytomegalovirus exposure and HLA in healthy donors. Sequencing was performed with immunoSEQ multiplex PCR; in TCRdb, only in-frame clones are kept and a portion is missing. The data hold some 320,000 clones, with roughly nine tenths observed a single time. The sequenced sample consisted of PBMCs. The receptors shown here come from a woman in her thirties in good health and CMV-seropositive.

The J gene is TRBJ2-3, the V gene TRBV4-1; TRBD2 matches 7 bases. The CDR3 has 16 amino acids. CDR1 and CDR2 (germline): MGHRA, YSYEKL. V shed 4 bases and J 1 base; nucleotides not matched to a gene: 8. The CDR3 is CASSPRAGAGTDTQYF. CDR3 nucleotide sequence: TGCGCCAGCAGCCCGCGGGCGGGAGCAGGCACAGATACGCAGTATTTT.

V usage is TRBV6-5 and J usage is TRBJ1-2, with 8 bases aligning to TRBD1. The CDR3 length is 15 residues. Germline CDR1 MNHEY, CDR2 SVGAGI. With 4 bases clipped from V and 0 bases from J, the junction kept 4 bases outside the gene matches. The CDR3 DNA reads TGTGCCAGCAGTTGGACAGGGACCGCTAACTATGGCTACACCTTC. Amino acid sequence: CASSWTGTANYGYTF.

This clone was recorded only once. This sequence joins TRBV27 and TRBJ2-1; D is uncertain. Germline lookup yields CDR1 MNHEY and CDR2 SMNVEV (reference sequence). The CDR3 is made up of 15 amino acids. V lost 3 bases, J lost 6 bases, and 15 bases lay in between. CDR3 coding DNA: TGTGCCAGCAGTTTGGAAGACCCCTCTCGCAATGAGCAGTTCTTC. Amino acid sequence: CASSLEDPSRNEQFF.

The count of this clone is one. The rearrangement uses TRBV27 and TRBJ1-1; D ambiguous. Per the germline V gene, CDR1 is MNHEY and CDR2 is SMNVEV (reference sequence). The V end was cut by 2 bases, the J end by 0 bases, with 13 bases between. The CDR3 has 16 amino acids. This chain's CDR3 is CASSLAAAGMNTEAFF. CDR3 coding DNA: TGTGCCAGCAGTTTAGCGGCTGCGGGTATGAACACTGAAGCTTTCTTT.

V usage is TRBV30 and J usage is TRBJ1-6; 11 bases are shared with TRBD1. V trimming: 1 base; J trimming: 7 bases; junction bases outside the gene matches: 3. Germline CDR1 is GTSNPN and CDR2 is SVGIG (reference sequence). The CDR3 totals 15 residues. CDR3 nucleotide sequence: TGTGCCTGGAGTGACGGGACAGGGGGGAATTCACCCCTCCACTTT. Encoded protein: CAWSDGTGGNSPLHF.

The chain is built from TRBV30 and TRBJ2-7, with no clear D. The germline gives CDR1 GTSNPN, CDR2 SVGIG (reference sequence). This CDR3 region has 12 residues. V shed 3 bases and J shed 3 bases, with 9 bases lying between them. CDR3 amino acids: CAWRSLNYEQYF. DNA of the CDR3: TGTGCCTGGAGATCACTGAACTACGAGCAGTACTTC. Drawing the rest from reference TRBV30 and TRBJ2-7, the complete variable domain is SQTIHQWPATLVQPVGSPLSLECTVEGTSNPNLYWYRQAAGRGLQLLFYSVGIGQISSEVPQNLSASRPQDRQFILSSKKLLLSDSGFYLCAWRSLNYEQYFGPGTRLTVT.

This chain connects TRBV6-1 to TRBJ1-2, with D tentatively TRBD1 (5 bases). The CDR3 has 15 amino acids. V shed 0 bases and J shed 0 bases, with 8 bases lying between them. From germline, CDR1 is MNHNS and CDR2 SASEGT. The CDR3, as DNA: TGTGCCAGCAGTGAAGCGAGGGACGCTAACTATGGCTACACCTTC. This translates into CASSEARDANYGYTF.

The V gene is TRBV6-6, the J gene TRBJ2-2, with 7 bases lining up with TRBD2. Trimming took 7 bases from V and 7 from J; bases not matched to a gene: 6. This CDR3 region has 13 residues. Germline V gives CDR1 MNHNY, CDR2 SVGAGI (reference sequence). This chain's CDR3 is CASNSGEGGELFF. The CDR3 bases are TGTGCCAGCAACAGCGGGGAGGGCGGGGAGCTGTTTTTT.

The V call is TRBV15, the J call TRBJ2-1; no firm D call. V lost 8 bases, J lost 0 bases, and 11 bases lay in between. Germline assignment: CDR1 LNHNV and CDR2 YYDKDF (reference sequence). This CDR3 region has 14 residues. The CDR3 DNA sequence: TGTGCCACCCTGGCCGGCAACTCCTACAATGAGCAGTTCTTC. This codes for CATLAGNSYNEQFF.

This sequence joins TRBV14 and TRBJ1-5; D gene ambiguous. Trimming removed 1 base at V and 7 bases at J, with 17 bases between. CDR1 is SGHDN, CDR2 FVKESK, per germline. The CDR3 runs to 16 residues. CDR3 residues: CASSQGLAVGWQPQHF. CDR3 nucleotide sequence: TGTGCCAGCAGCCAAGGTCTCGCCGTGGGTTGGCAGCCCCAGCATTTT.

V usage is TRBV14 and J usage is TRBJ2-3; D remains unclear. V lost 1 base to trimming and J lost 2 bases, with 10 bases between them. CDR3 length equals 15 residues. Germline CDR1 is SGHDN and CDR2 is FVKESK. CDR3: CASSQVLGSTDTQYF. The CDR3 nucleotides are TGTGCCAGCAGCCAAGTTTTGGGGTCCACAGATACGCAGTATTTT.

This sequence joins TRBV4-3 and TRBJ1-4; no definite D call. This CDR3 has 15 residues. From germline, CDR1 is LGHNA and CDR2 YSLEER. V lost 0 bases, J lost 5 bases, and 10 bases lay in between. CDR3 protein: CASSQDLPGNEKLFF. The DNA of the CDR3 is TGCGCCAGCAGCCAAGATTTGCCGGGGAATGAAAAACTGTTTTTT.

The genes are TRBV7-6 and TRBJ2-5; D not resolved. This CDR3 is built from 15 residues. The germline gives CDR1 SGHVS, CDR2 FNYEAQ. The ends were cut back, 1 base at V and 5 bases at J, with 14 bases in the middle. In DNA form, the CDR3 reads TGTGCCAGCAGCTTAGTGGATGGAATAGGGGAGACCCAGTACTTC. Translated, it gives CASSLVDGIGETQYF.

In this sample, this clone turned up a few times. The chain joins TRBV30 to TRBJ2-1, with 13 bases aligning to TRBD2. The CDR3 spans 18 residues. The germline gives CDR1 GTSNPN, CDR2 SVGIG (reference sequence). The V and J ends lost 4 bases and 1 base, in that order; junction bases with no gene match: 10. The CDR3 DNA reads TGTGCCTGGACCTTGAACCAGGGACTAGCGGGATCCTACAATGAGCAGTTCTTC. Amino acids: CAWTLNQGLAGSYNEQFF.

V usage is TRBV30 and J usage is TRBJ2-7, with 9 bases matching TRBD1. The CDR3 is 14 amino acids. J gave up 6 bases and V 0 bases, and 6 bases lay outside the gene matches. Germline-derived CDR1 and CDR2 are GTSNPN and SVGIG (reference sequence). The DNA of the CDR3 is TGTGCCTGGAGTGTGGGGACAGGGAAAGTCGAGCAGTACTTC. This codes for CAWSVGTGKVEQYF.

V is TRBV7-2 and J is TRBJ1-2; 8 bases are shared with TRBD1. Germline V gene lookup returns CDR1 SGHTA and CDR2 FQGNSA. This CDR3 region has 16 residues. V gave up 1 base and J gave up 2 bases; unmatched junction bases: 6. CDR3 nucleotides: TGTGCCAGCAGCTTAGTAGGGGCAGGGGGCAACTATGGCTACACCTTC. Residues: CASSLVGAGGNYGYTF. Looking up the rest from reference TRBV7-2 and TRBJ1-2 gives the full variable domain: GAGVSQSPSNKVTEKGKDVELRCDPISGHTALYWYRQSLGQGLEFLIYFQGNSAPDKSGLPSDRFSAERTGGSVSTLTIQRTQQEDSAVYLCASSLVGAGGNYGYTFGSGTRLTVV.

There are a few counts of this clone. The genes are TRBV6-5 and TRBJ2-7, with 12 bases that match TRBD1. The CDR3 is 15 amino acids. With 2 bases clipped from V and 7 bases from J, the junction kept 6 bases outside the gene matches. In germline, CDR1 is MNHEY, CDR2 SVGAGI. CDR3 coding DNA: TGTGCCAGCAGTTACCTGGGACAGGGGGCTTGGGAGCAGTACTTC. Encoded protein: CASSYLGQGAWEQYF.

There are a few counts of this clone. The J gene is TRBJ1-2, the V gene TRBV27; 11 bases map to TRBD1. CDR1 is MNHEY and CDR2 is SMNVEV in the germline V gene (reference sequence). The CDR3 has 17 amino acids. Losses at the gene ends were 2 bases for V and 0 bases for J; bases not matched to a gene: 5. In nucleotides, the CDR3 is TGTGCCAGCAGTTTAGGGACAGGGGGACCTCCTAACTATGGCTACACCTTC. It encodes CASSLGTGGPPNYGYTF.

This clone was recorded once. The rearrangement joins TRBV28 to TRBJ2-3; maybe TRBD1 (5 bases). Germline V gene data show CDR1 as MDHEN and CDR2 as SYDVKM. CDR3 length: 16 residues. V was clipped by 2 bases and J by 2 bases, with 14 bases between them. The DNA for the CDR3 is TGTGCCAGCAGTTTAAGGCAGGGTATGGACACAGATACGCAGTATTTT. This encodes CASSLRQGMDTDTQYF.

V is TRBV7-9 and J is TRBJ1-6; 9 positions agree with TRBD1. V lost 5 bases to trimming and J lost 7 bases; unmatched junction nucleotides: 6. The CDR3 runs to 15 residues. Germline V gene sequence: CDR1 SEHNR, CDR2 FQNEAQ (reference sequence). CDR3 sequence (DNA): TGTGCCAGCAGCCAACACAGGGGGCGGAATTCACCCCTCCACTTT. The encoded protein is CASSQHRGRNSPLHF.